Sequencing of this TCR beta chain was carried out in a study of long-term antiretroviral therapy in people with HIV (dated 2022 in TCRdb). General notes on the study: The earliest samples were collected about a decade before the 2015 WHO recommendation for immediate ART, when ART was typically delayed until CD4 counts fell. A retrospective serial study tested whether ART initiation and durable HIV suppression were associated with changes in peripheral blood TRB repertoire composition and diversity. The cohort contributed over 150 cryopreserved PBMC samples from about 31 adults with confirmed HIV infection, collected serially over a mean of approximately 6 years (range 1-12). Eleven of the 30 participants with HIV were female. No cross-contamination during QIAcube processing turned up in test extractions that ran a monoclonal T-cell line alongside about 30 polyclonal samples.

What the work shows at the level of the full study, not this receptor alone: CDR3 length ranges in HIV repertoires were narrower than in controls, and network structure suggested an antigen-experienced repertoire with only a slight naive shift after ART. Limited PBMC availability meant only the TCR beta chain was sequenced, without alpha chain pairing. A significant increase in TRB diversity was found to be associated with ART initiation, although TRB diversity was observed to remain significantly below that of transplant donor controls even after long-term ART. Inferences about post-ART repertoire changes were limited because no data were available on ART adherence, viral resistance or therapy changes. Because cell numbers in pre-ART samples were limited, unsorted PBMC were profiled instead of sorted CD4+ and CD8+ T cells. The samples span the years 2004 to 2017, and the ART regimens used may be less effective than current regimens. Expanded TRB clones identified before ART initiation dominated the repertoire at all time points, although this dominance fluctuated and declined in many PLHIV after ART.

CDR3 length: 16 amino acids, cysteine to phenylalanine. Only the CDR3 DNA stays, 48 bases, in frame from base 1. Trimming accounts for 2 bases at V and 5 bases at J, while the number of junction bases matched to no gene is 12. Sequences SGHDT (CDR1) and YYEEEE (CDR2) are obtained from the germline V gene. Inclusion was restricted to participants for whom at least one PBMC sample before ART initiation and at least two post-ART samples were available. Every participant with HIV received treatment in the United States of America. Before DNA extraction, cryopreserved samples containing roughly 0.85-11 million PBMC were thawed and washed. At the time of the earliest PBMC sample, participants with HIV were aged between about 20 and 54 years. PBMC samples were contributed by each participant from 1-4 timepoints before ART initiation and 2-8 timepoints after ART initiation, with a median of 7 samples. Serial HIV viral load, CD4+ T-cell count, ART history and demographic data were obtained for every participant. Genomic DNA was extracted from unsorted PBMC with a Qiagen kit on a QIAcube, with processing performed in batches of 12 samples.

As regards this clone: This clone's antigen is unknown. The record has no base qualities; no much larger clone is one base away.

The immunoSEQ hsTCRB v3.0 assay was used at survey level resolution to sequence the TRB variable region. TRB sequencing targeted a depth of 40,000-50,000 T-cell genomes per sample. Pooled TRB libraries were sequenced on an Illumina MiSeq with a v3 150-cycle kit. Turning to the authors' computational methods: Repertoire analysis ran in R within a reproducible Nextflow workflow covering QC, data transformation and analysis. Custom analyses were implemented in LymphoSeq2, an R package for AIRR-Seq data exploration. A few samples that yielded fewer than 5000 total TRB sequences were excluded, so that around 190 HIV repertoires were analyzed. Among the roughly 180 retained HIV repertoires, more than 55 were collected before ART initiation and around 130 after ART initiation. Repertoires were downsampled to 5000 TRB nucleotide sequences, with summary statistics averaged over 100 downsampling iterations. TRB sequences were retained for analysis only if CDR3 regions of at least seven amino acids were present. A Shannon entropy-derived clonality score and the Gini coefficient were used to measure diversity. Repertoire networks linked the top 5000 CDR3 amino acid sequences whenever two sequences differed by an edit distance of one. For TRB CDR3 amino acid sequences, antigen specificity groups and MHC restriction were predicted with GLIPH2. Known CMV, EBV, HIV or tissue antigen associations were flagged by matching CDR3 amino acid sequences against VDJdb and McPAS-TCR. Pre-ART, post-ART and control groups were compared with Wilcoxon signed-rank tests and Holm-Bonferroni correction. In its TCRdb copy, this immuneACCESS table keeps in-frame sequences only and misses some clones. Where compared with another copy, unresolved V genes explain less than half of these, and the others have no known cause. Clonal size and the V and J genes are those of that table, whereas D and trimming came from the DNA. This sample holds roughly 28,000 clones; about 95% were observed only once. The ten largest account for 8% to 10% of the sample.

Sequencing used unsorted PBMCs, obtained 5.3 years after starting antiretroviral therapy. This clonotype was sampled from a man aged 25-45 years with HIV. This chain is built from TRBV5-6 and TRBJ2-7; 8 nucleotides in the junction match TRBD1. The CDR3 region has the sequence CASSFGQGISVDEQYF. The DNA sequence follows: TGTGCCAGCAGCTTCGGACAGGGTATTTCTGTCGACGAGCAGTACTTC.